The 17 T cell receptor beta chains listed next were all sequenced from one sample in a study of cytomegalovirus exposure and HLA in healthy donors. 60 Vbeta and 13 Jbeta primers were used in PCR. Data came from immunoSEQ multiplex PCR; TCRdb stores just in-frame clones and leaves some out. The table records some 140,000 clones, about four fifths of them present only once. Source material: PBMCs. All receptors derive from a man between 25 and 39 years old in good health and CMV-seropositive.

Written as DNA, the CDR3 is TGTGCCAGTGCGGGGACAGAGGGTGGTTCACCCCTCCACTTT. Protein sequence: CASAGTEGGSPLHF. The chain has TRBV2 and TRBJ1-6, with 7 bases identical to TRBD1. The CDR3 covers 14 residues. Germline CDR1 and CDR2: SNHLY and FYNNEI. Trimming at V came to 9 bases and at J to 9 bases, leaving 11 bases not matched to a gene.

The chain joins TRBV14 to TRBJ2-2; tentatively, D is TRBD1 (5 bases). In germline, CDR1 is SGHDN, CDR2 FVKESK. V was shortened by 1 base and J by 5 bases, with 11 bases between the two germline ends. CDR3 length: 15 amino acids. CDR3 nucleotide sequence: TGTGCCAGCAGCCAAGTTCCGGCAGGGACCGGGGAGCTGTTTTTT. It translates to CASSQVPAGTGELFF.

This chain uses TRBV5-4 with TRBJ2-7; 8 bases align to TRBD2. The germline CDR1 and CDR2 sequences are SGHNT and YYREEE (reference sequence). The CDR3 sequence is 16 residues long. Trimming removed 5 bases from V and 1 base from J; junction bases left unmatched: 11. The CDR3 bases are TGTGCCAGCAGTCCGATAAGGGGCGGGGGGTCCTACGAGCAGTACTTC. Translation: CASSPIRGGGSYEQYF.

Only one count was recorded for this clone. The chain couples TRBV9 to TRBJ2-3; 7 bases align to TRBD1. CDR3 length equals 15 residues. Per germline, CDR1 SGDLS and CDR2 YYNGEE. Trimming at V came to 2 bases and at J to 2 bases, leaving 5 bases not matched to a gene. This CDR3 is CASSVTGTDTDTQYF. The CDR3 DNA reads TGTGCCAGCAGCGTTACCGGGACAGACACAGATACGCAGTATTTT.

On this clone itself: Other DNA sequences in the sample encode the same CDR3. This rearrangement joins TRBV7-9 to TRBJ1-1; TRBD1 matches at 11 bases. Germline V gene data show CDR1 as SEHNR and CDR2 as FQNEAQ (reference sequence). With V trimmed by 1 base and J by 3 bases, 1 base remained unmatched. CDR3 length equals 15 residues. The CDR3: CASSLGDRGYTEAFF. The CDR3, as DNA: TGTGCCAGCAGCTTAGGGGACAGGGGGTACACTGAAGCTTTCTTT.

This clone showed up just once. This chain joins TRBV30 and TRBJ1-4; D is possibly TRBD1 (5 bases). Germline values: CDR1 GTSNPN, CDR2 SVGIG (reference sequence). This CDR3 comprises 13 residues. Trimming took off 4 bases at V and 4 bases at J, with 10 bases between the two ends. This chain's CDR3 is CAWNSGLNEKLFF. The CDR3 bases are TGTGCCTGGAATTCAGGGCTTAATGAAAAACTGTTTTTT.

This clone was seen a single time. This chain joins TRBV7-9 and TRBJ2-5, with 7 positions matching TRBD2. Trimming took 5 bases from V and 4 from J; bases not matched to a gene: 10. The CDR3 runs to 15 residues. CDR1 is SEHNR and CDR2 is FQNEAQ in the germline V gene (reference sequence). The CDR3 DNA reads as TGTGCCAGCAGCCGCTTTATTTCGGGAGGAGAGACCCAGTACTTC. Its protein product is CASSRFISGGETQYF.

CDR3 DNA: TGTGCCAGCAGCCTTTCTTCAGGGTCGAACACTGAAGCTTTCTTT. This translates into CASSLSSGSNTEAFF. The chain combines TRBV7-6 with TRBJ1-1, with D perhaps TRBD1 (5 bases). V gave up 5 bases and J gave up 1 base, with 14 bases separating them. Germline assignment: CDR1 SGHVS and CDR2 FNYEAQ. This CDR3 comprises 15 residues.

The V call is TRBV6-1, the J call TRBJ2-5; perhaps TRBD1 as D (6 bases). The J call may be in error: the DNA end matches TRBJ2-7 better. Germline V CDR1 and CDR2: MNHNS, SASEGT. The CDR3 covers 13 residues. CDR3 nucleotide sequence: TGTGCCAGCAGCTTGGAAGGGGGTTACGAGCAGTACTTC. Its protein product is CASSLEGGYEQYF.

The chain is built from TRBV10-3 and TRBJ1-1, with a weak D call TRBD1 (5 bases). CDR3 length: 13 residues. Germline lookup yields CDR1 ENHRY and CDR2 SYGVKD. The V end lost 7 bases, the J end lost 4 bases, and 13 bases lay between the germline ends. The CDR3 DNA reads as TGTGCCATCACCCCGGGGGGGAGCACTGAAGCTTTCTTT. Its translation: CAITPGGSTEAFF.

This clone was seen once. This chain joins TRBV7-2 and TRBJ2-5; the D gene is possibly TRBD2 (5 bases). V was pared by 4 bases and J by 3 bases, with 9 bases between. The length of the CDR3 is 13 residues. Germline lookup yields CDR1 SGHTA and CDR2 FQGNSA. CDR3 sequence: CASSSTSKETQYF. The CDR3 DNA reads TGTGCCAGCAGCTCCACTAGTAAAGAGACCCAGTACTTC.

This chain joins TRBV4-1 and TRBJ2-4, with TRBD2 matching over 12 bases. The V gene's germline CDR1 is MGHRA and CDR2 YSYEKL. The trim removed 0 bases at V and 4 bases at J, leaving 10 bases unmatched. CDR3 length: 19 residues. The CDR3 spells CASSQESASGRGRKNIQYF. CDR3 in DNA: TGCGCCAGCAGCCAAGAGTCGGCTAGCGGGAGGGGGAGGAAAAACATTCAGTACTTC.

This clone was observed once. V is TRBV18 and J is TRBJ1-5; TRBD1 might be the D (6 bases). In germline, CDR1 is KGHSH, CDR2 LQKENI. This CDR3 has 16 residues. V shed 6 bases and J shed 3 bases, with 18 bases lying between them. DNA for the CDR3: TGTGCCAGCTCTTCCGGGACAAGGGCCTCCAATCAGCCCCAGCATTTT. Translated, it gives CASSSGTRASNQPQHF. Complete variable domain (other parts from reference TRBV18 and TRBJ1-5): NAGVMQNPRHLVRRRGQEARLRCSPMKGHSHVYWYRQLPEEGLKFMVYLQKENIIDESGMPKERFSAEFPKEGPSILRIQQVVRGDSAAYFCASSSGTRASNQPQHFGDGTRLSIL.

The chain carries TRBV5-4 and TRBJ1-5; D perhaps matches TRBD1 (5 bases). V was trimmed by 6 bases and J by 4 bases, leaving 17 bases between them. The CDR3 length is 15 residues. Per the germline V gene, CDR1 is SGHNT and CDR2 is YYREEE (reference sequence). CDR3 amino acids: CASIPDSRANQPQHF. CDR3 coding DNA: TGTGCCAGCATCCCAGACAGTAGGGCGAATCAGCCCCAGCATTTT.

This sequence joins TRBV2 and TRBJ1-5; weak D call: TRBD1 (6 bases). Trimming removed 6 bases from V and 6 bases from J, with 18 bases in between. The CDR3 loop spans 15 amino acids. The germline gives CDR1 SNHLY, CDR2 FYNNEI. CDR3 sequence reads: CASRPTQGATQPQHF. The CDR3 DNA follows: TGTGCCAGCAGGCCAACACAGGGAGCTACTCAGCCCCAGCATTTT.

J is TRBJ1-5 and V is TRBV15; D not resolved. The CDR3 has 15 amino acids. CDR1 LNHNV and CDR2 YYDKDF come from the germline V gene (reference sequence). Trimming shortened V by 1 base and J by 6 bases, and 13 bases separated the two germline ends. The CDR3 DNA is TGTGCCACCAGCAGAGCGGGTACGGATATTCAGCCCCAGCATTTT. Translation gives CATSRAGTDIQPQHF.

The CDR3 bases are TGTGCCAGCAGTGAACGTACCGGGACTTTGCCTCGCACAGATACGCAGTATTTT. Translation gives CASSERTGTLPRTDTQYF. The J gene is TRBJ2-3, the V gene TRBV2, with D maybe TRBD2 (6 bases). This CDR3 is built from 18 residues. Trimming shortened V by 2 bases and J by 1 base, and 19 bases separated the two germline ends. Germline CDR1 SNHLY, CDR2 FYNNEI.